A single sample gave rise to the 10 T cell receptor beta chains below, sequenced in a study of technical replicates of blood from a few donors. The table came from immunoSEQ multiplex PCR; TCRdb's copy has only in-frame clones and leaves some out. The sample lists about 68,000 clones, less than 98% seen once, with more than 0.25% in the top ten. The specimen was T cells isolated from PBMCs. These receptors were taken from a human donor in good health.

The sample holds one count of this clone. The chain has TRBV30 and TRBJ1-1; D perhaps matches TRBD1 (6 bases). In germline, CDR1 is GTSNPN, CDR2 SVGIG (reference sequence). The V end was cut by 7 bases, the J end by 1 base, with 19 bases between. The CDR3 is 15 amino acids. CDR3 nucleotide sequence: TGTGCCTTACGCTCACCGGGACAACCGAACACTGAAGCTTTCTTT. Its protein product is CALRSPGQPNTEAFF.

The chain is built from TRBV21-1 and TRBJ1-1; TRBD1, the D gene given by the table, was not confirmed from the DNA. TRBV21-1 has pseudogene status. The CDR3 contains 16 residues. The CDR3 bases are TGTGCCAGCAGCCAGGGGACGGCTGACCCGAACACTGAAGCTTTCTTT. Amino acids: CASSQGTADPNTEAFF.

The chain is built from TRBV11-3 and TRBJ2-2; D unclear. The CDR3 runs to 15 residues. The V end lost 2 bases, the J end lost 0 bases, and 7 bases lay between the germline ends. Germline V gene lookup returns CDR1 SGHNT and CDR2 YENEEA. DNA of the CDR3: TGTGCCAGCAGCTTAAATCCGGCGAACACCGGGGAGCTGTTTTTT. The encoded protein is CASSLNPANTGELFF.

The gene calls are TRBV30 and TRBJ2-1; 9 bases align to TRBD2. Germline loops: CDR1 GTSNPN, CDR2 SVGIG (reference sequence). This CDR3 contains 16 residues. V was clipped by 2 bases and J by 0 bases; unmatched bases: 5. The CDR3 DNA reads TGTGCCTGGAGTCGTGATAGCGGGAGCTCCTACAATGAGCAGTTCTTC. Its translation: CAWSRDSGSSYNEQFF.

CDR3 in amino acids: CATRAGTNEQFF. The CDR3 coding sequence is TGCGCCACCAGAGCGGGCACTAATGAGCAGTTCTTC. V usage is TRBV5-1 and J usage is TRBJ2-1; maybe TRBD2 (6 bases). CDR1 and CDR2 (germline): SGHRS, YFSETQ. This CDR3 has 12 amino acids. Deletions cut 9 bases from V and 7 bases from J, with 14 bases between. Full variable domain (outside the CDR3, taken from reference TRBV5-1 and TRBJ2-1): KAGVTQTPRYLIKTRGQQVTLSCSPISGHRSVSWYQQTPGQGLQFLFEYFSETQRNKGNFPGRFSGRQFSNSRSEMNVSTLELGDSALYLCATRAGTNEQFFGPGTRLTVL.

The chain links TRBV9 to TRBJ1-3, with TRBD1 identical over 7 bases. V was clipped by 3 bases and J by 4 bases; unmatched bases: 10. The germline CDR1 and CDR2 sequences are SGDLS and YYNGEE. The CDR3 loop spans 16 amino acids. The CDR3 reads CASSARQGRGGNTIYF. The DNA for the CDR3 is TGTGCCAGCAGCGCCAGACAGGGCAGAGGAGGAAACACCATATATTTT.

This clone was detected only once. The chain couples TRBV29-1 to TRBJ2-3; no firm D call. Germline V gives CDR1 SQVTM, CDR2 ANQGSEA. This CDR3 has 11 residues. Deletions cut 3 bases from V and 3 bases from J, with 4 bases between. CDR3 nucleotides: TGCAGCGTTGACCAGACAGATACGCAGTATTTT. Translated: CSVDQTDTQYF.

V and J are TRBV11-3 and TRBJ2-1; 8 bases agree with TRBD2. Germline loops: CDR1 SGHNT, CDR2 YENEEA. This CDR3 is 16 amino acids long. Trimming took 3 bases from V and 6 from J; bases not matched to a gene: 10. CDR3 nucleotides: TGTGCCAGCAGCTTTTCCGGGACTAGATTAAGCAATGAGCAGTTCTTC. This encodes CASSFSGTRLSNEQFF.

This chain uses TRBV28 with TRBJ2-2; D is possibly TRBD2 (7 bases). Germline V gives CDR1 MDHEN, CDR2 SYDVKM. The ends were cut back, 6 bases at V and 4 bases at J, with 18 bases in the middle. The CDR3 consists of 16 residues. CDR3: CASSHLGGALTGELFF. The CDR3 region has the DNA TGTGCCAGCAGCCATTTGGGGGGGGCGCTCACCGGGGAGCTGTTTTTT. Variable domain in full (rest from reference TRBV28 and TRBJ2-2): DVKVTQSSRYLVKRTGEKVFLECVQDMDHENMFWYRQDPGLGLRLIYFSYDVKMKEKGDIPEGYSVSREKKERFSLILESASTNQTSMYLCASSHLGGALTGELFFGEGSRLTVL.

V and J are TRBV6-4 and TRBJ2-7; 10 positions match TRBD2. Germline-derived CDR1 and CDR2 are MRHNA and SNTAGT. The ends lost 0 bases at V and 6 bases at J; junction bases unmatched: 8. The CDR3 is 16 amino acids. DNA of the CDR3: TGTGCCAGCAGTGACTCGCTAGCGGGAGAGGTTTGCGAGCAGTACTTC. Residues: CASSDSLAGEVCEQYF.